A selection of T cell receptor beta chains follows, all from one sample in a study of neurological immune-mediated disorders. TCRdb ran MiXCR on the 5' RACE reads and lists one entry per CDR3 protein. The profile shows fewer than 90,000 distinct CDR3 sequences, 10% of them singletons. The sample taken for sequencing was PBMCs. These receptors were taken from a man aged 40-49 years in good health. CDR3s leave out the opening cysteine and the closing phenylalanine or tryptophan.

J gene,V gene,CDR3 protein
TRBJ1-1,TRBV5-1,ASSLGTGYTEAF
TRBJ2-5,TRBV20-1,SASGRQETQY
TRBJ2-5,TRBV28,ASSPEPRQSQY
TRBJ2-3,TRBV25-1,ASQGGRDTQY
TRBJ2-1,TRBV11-1,ASSLDRGTYNEQF
TRBJ2-7,TRBV28,ASRNPGQGNEQY
TRBJ2-7,TRBV20-1,SARLHGPGTSGYEQY
TRBJ2-3,TRBV12-3/TRBV12-4,ASSFLDTQY
TRBJ2-2,TRBV7-2,ASSLGLSGELF
TRBJ2-1,TRBV9,ASSSTGTYNEQF
TRBJ1-2,TRBV6-1,ASRPAAGTGYGYT
TRBJ1-3,TRBV11-2,ASSFVSPRISGNTIY
TRBJ2-3,TRBV7-9,ASSFIASGGPGTDTQY
TRBJ2-2,TRBV5-5,ASSLGPGGDTGELF
TRBJ2-3,TRBV7-8,ASSLPRDRGSDTQY
TRBJ2-3,TRBV3-1,ASSPRGGVSTDTQY
TRBJ2-1,TRBV7-3,ASSLEGIGGFNEQF
TRBJ1-2,TRBV6-5,ASSYSGGAQYGYT
TRBJ2-3,TRBV5-1,ASSLDSPQY
TRBJ1-2,TRBV11-2,ASGQGYGYT
TRBJ2-3,TRBV29-1,SVGLAGPDTQY
TRBJ2-3,TRBV28,ASSFGASTDTQY
TRBJ2-3,TRBV10-3,AIRTSGRSDTQY
TRBJ1-1,TRBV27,ASSPHPVGDTEAF
TRBJ1-1,TRBV6-6,ASSYDKAEAF
TRBJ2-7,TRBV6-5,ASSYSEDNSYEQY
TRBJ1-2,TRBV5-1,ASSLRDQQADGYT
TRBJ2-3,TRBV18,ASSPYQGGETDTQY
TRBJ2-3,TRBV6-1,ASSFSGGADTQY
TRBJ1-2,TRBV6-5,ASSFSTRGNGYT
TRBJ2-5,TRBV2,ASSDWGYRETQY
TRBJ2-5,TRBV20-1,SARPPSGRLETQY
TRBJ1-5,TRBV20-1,SARDPRTGGNQPQH
TRBJ2-2,TRBV7-2,ANSRQNTGELF
TRBJ2-7,TRBV25-1,ASSTILTIGGEQY
TRBJ2-7,TRBV6-2/TRBV6-3,ASRPLLAGVTYEQY
TRBJ1-2,TRBV6-6,ASSSFATDALTPYGYT
TRBJ1-2,TRBV10-3,AISDSDTGTNYGYT
TRBJ2-1,TRBV11-3,ASSPRLAGINEQF
TRBJ2-1,TRBV5-1,ASSLRDEQF
TRBJ2-1,TRBV7-2,ASSLRRKTSGRRNNEQF
TRBJ1-5,TRBV6-1,ATQGDSNQPQH
TRBJ2-7,TRBV5-1,ASSPRQGNYEQY
TRBJ2-2,TRBV20-1,SASLDSLGELF
TRBJ1-2,TRBV7-8,ASSSIAGARGYT
TRBJ2-7,TRBV7-6,ASSVLAGDKQY
TRBJ2-4,TRBV3-1,ASSLRGNNIQY
TRBJ2-3,TRBV5-1,ASSLGSLGDTQY
TRBJ2-1,TRBV6-5,ASSPIRWASGHNEQF
TRBJ1-5,TRBV5-1,ASSLGSTGGNQPQH
TRBJ2-1,TRBV12-3/TRBV12-4,ASSWGQAPYSYNEQF
TRBJ2-5,TRBV7-2,ASSPVVGAIETQY
TRBJ2-7,TRBV5-6,ASSFSDRDYEQY
TRBJ1-3,TRBV12-3/TRBV12-4,ASSSRRDRDGNTIY
TRBJ1-1,TRBV11-1,ASSNKENTEAF
TRBJ2-1,TRBV6-2/TRBV6-3,ASSRLAGGTYNEQF